What follows describes a single T cell receptor beta chain. The data belong to a study of blood T cell repertoires in COVID-19. Study-wide context: Sites in the United States, Italy and Spain provided acute and convalescent COVID-19 samples. Sources were T cells, B-cell-depleted T cells, or PBMCs; the material itself was cDNA or gDNA.

As processed by the authors: Reference gene primers were amplified, and this amplification served to estimate nucleated cell counts. Data came from immunoSEQ multiplex PCR; TCRdb stores just in-frame clones and leaves some out. V, J and clone size reflect that table, while D and trimming were determined from the DNA. The table has fewer than 200,000 clones, around 74% seen once. The length of the CDR3 is 14 residues. The V gene lost 2 bases and the J gene lost 3 bases, with 7 bases spanning the gap. Looked up from germline, CDR1 is MGHDK and CDR2 is SYGVNS. The chain has TRBV25-1 and TRBJ1-4, with D unresolved. The specimen sequenced was peripheral blood. The source of this sequence is a man between 65 and 80 years old with acute or convalescent COVID-19. The CDR3 loop reads CASSEPPANEKLFF. Here the CDR3 DNA reads TGTGCCAGCAGTGAACCCCCAGCTAATGAAAAACTGTTTTTT.